This TCR beta chain appears in the sequencing data of a study of cytomegalovirus exposure and HLA in healthy donors. After removal of 7 bases from V and 0 bases from J, the junction contained 9 bases not matched to a gene. The CDR3 totals 16 residues. Germline V lookup: CDR1 SGHRS, CDR2 YFSETQ. Findings and caveats of the study: Later work associated around 18,000 TCR beta sequences with HLA alleles at 0.05 false discovery rate. The authors considered a cluster of highly shared sequence variants likely to be a sequencing artifact. Associated with cytomegalovirus, according to the listing, were some 150 TCR beta chains.

Comment on this clone: Its specificity is not known.

With 60 Vbeta and 13 Jbeta primers, the PCR was carried out. TCRdb keeps only in-frame clones here, not all; method: immunoSEQ multiplex PCR. This table has more than 100,000 clones, nearly 80% appearing once. The sample was PBMCs. The chain combines TRBV5-1 with TRBJ2-2; 7 bases line up with TRBD1. This sequence originates from a male donor in good health and CMV-seronegative. CDR3 nucleotide sequence: TGCGCCAGCTCCAAGACGGGACAGCCGAACACCGGGGAGCTGTTTTTT. Translated, it gives CASSKTGQPNTGELFF.